The source of this TCR beta chain is a study of blood T cell repertoires in COVID-19 (TCRdb year 2020). Turning to the overall study: Samples from collaborators originated in the United States, Italy and Spain and spanned both the acute and convalescent phases of COVID-19. The material from the prospective study consisted of cDNA or gDNA derived from T cells, B-cell-depleted T cells, or PBMCs. The dataset comprised deeply sampled blood TCRbeta repertoires from subjects exposed to, actively infected with, or recovered from COVID-19. The repertoires were made available in a free public database intended to serve as a resource for research on the immune response to SARS-CoV-2. The samples were drawn from two sources: the first 160 participants of the ongoing ImmuneRACE study, and about 1,300 subjects contributed by 6 global collaborators. A de-identified subject ID, COVID-19 status, age in years and sex were almost always included in the sample metadata. Where HLA class I and class II types were available, the types were taken from metadata supplied by the sample provider, not from assay-based typing.

Remarks on this clone: It has no known antigen specificity. No base quality values were provided; no much bigger clone lies one nucleotide off.

Broader findings and caveats from the paper: The amount of clinical and demographic metadata varied by source and participant and was provided uncurated.

The immunoSEQ Assay, a bias-controlled multiplex PCR, was used to amplify TCRbeta CDR3 regions from genomic DNA. The study's processing was this. The number of nucleated cells in each sample was estimated by amplification of reference gene primers within the assay. To quantify the absolute abundance of each unique TCRbeta CDR3 rearrangement, sequence reads were collapsed and filtered. For each sample, productive Simpson clonality was calculated by taking the square root of Simpson's diversity index across productive rearrangements. TCRdb provides this immuneACCESS table in a form limited to in-frame rearrangements. Some clones are lacking; in checked studies, under half of them reflect an unresolved V gene, and why the rest are absent is not known. D and trimming come from the DNA, and the V and J calls and clone size come from that table. The sample data list some 360,000 clones, and around 87% of these were observed just once. About 2.3% of the sample rests with the top ten.

CDR1 and CDR2, per the germline V gene, are MNHEY and SVGAGI. From its cysteine to its phenylalanine, the CDR3 spans 13 amino acids. Just the 39-base CDR3 DNA is kept, in frame starting at base 1. V loses 8 bases at its end and J loses 4 bases; junction bases beyond the gene matches: 3. One collaborating source in Seattle enrolled patients while the patients were actively infected and followed the patients over time throughout the course of disease. Collaborating institutions collected whole blood in K2EDTA tubes following their own protocols. Collaborator samples were shipped for TCRbeta analysis as frozen whole blood, isolated PBMCs, or DNA extracted from either sample type.

This TCR derives from a woman aged 55 to 70 with COVID-19, enrolled during active disease. The sequencing sample was made of peripheral blood. The chain is encoded by TRBV6-5 joined to TRBJ1-5; TRBD1 agrees with 9 junctional bases. The CDR3 region has the sequence CASGTGLNQPQHF. The DNA reads as follows: TGTGCCAGCGGGACAGGGCTTAATCAGCCCCAGCATTTT.